The clone carrying this T cell receptor (beta chain) was observed a handful of times. Its antigen is as yet unknown. The entry originates in a study of identical twins. Study findings and constraints: Findings depended on cross-sectional statistics rather than tracking the same donors. Abundant cord blood beta clonotypes carried fewer insertions; memory repertoires showed none.

From the 5' RACE reads, TCRdb called clonotypes with MiXCR, one entry per CDR3 protein. Of 400,000 to 650,000 distinct CDR3 sequences listed, approximately 22% are singletons. The same sample was also used in a study of T cells expressing NK-cell markers. That source adds: Dominant NKG2C+ clonotypes accounted for 1.0-7.0% of CD8+ T cells in 5 to 7 donors.

The sequenced sample was CD4+ T cells sorted from blood. This receptor was taken from a woman younger than 35 in good health.

The CDR3 loop is CASSYSYKGTEAFF. The CDR3 DNA follows: TGTGCCAGCAGTTACTCGTATAAGGGAACTGAAGCTTTCTTT. The chain joins TRBV6-5 to TRBJ1-1; D is uncertain. The V end was cut by 0 bases, the J end by 5 bases, with 10 bases between. Germline lookup yields CDR1 MNHEY and CDR2 SVGAGI. The CDR3 is made up of 14 amino acids.